This TCR beta chain comes out of a study of spatial heterogeneity in lung cancer. The germline CDR1 and CDR2 sequences are SQVTM and ANQGSEA. V was clipped by 6 bases and J by 6 bases; unmatched bases: 7. This CDR3 contains 13 residues. In its sample, this clonotype was seen many times. Time point defined: sample taken at primary tumor resection. TCRdb independently ran MiXCR on the 5' RACE reads; one entry per CDR3 protein. This sample has 40,000 or so distinct CDR3 sequences, with around 3.1% found just once. The source material was normal lung tissue next to the tumor, sampled at surgery. V usage is TRBV29-1 and J usage is TRBJ2-3; the match to TRBD1 covers 9 bases. The source is a male donor with early-stage non-small cell lung cancer. The CDR3 DNA follows: TGCAGCGTCCAGGGACAGGGAGGGGATACGCAGTATTTT. It specifies CSVQGQGGDTQYF.